This record concerns one T cell receptor (beta chain) sequence. Its antigen remains unidentified. TCRdb recomputed calls from the RT-PCR reads with MiXCR, one row per CDR3 protein. The sample yields 500,000 to 600,000 distinct CDR3 sequences, more than 15% seen once. The data were obtained in a study of response to subunit inactivated influenza vaccine. Losses at the gene ends were 3 bases for V and 8 bases for J; bases not matched to a gene: 2. The CDR3 runs to 15 residues. Study observations and caveats: Each seasonal influenza vaccination, the authors suggested, recruits few new T cells.

The chain links TRBV12-3 or TRBV12-4 to TRBJ2-1, with TRBD2 identical over 15 bases. Sequenced here: CD4+ T cells sorted from PBMCs, sampled around 2 years after vaccination. The receptor was isolated from a man in his fifties or sixties who received an inactivated influenza vaccine. CDR3 amino acids: CASSFGLAGGDEQFF. CDR3 in DNA: TGTGCCAGCAGTTTTGGACTAGCGGGGGGGGATGAGCAGTTCTTC.